One sample yielded the 18 T cell receptor beta chains listed below, sequenced in a study of blood T cell repertoires in COVID-19. Only in-frame clones appear in the TCRdb table, and some are missing; sequencing was by immunoSEQ multiplex PCR. The sample consists of nearly 350,000 clones, under 95% of them appearing once. Sequencing was done on a sample of peripheral blood. All receptors come from a woman under 30 who had recovered from COVID-19.

To note about this clone: At the DNA level, this CDR3 is encoded by other sequences in the same sample as well. This chain links TRBV10-2 with TRBJ1-2; D is undetermined. From germline, CDR1 is WSHSY and CDR2 SAAADI. The V end was cut by 2 bases, the J end by 7 bases, with 23 bases between. The CDR3 has 17 amino acids. CDR3 DNA sequence: TGCGCCAGCAGTGAGAAGCGCACGGAATTTGAACGCCCTGGCTACACCTTC. Protein product: CASSEKRTEFERPGYTF.

This chain uses TRBV9 with TRBJ2-3; D might be TRBD2 (6 bases). Germline V gene data show CDR1 as SGDLS and CDR2 as YYNGEE. The length of the CDR3 is 15 residues. V was trimmed by 4 bases and J by 7 bases, leaving 19 bases between them. CDR3 amino acids: CASSLGDAGGNTQYF. Written as DNA, the CDR3 is TGTGCCAGCAGCCTAGGGGACGCCGGCGGGAATACGCAGTATTTT.

The rearrangement links TRBV27 to TRBJ2-2; possibly TRBD2 for D (5 bases). There are 19 residues in the CDR3. The germline gives CDR1 MNHEY, CDR2 SMNVEV (reference sequence). Trimming took off 1 base at V and 0 bases at J, with 18 bases between the two ends. CDR3 coding DNA: TGTGCCAGCAGTTTATACCCTCCCGAGGGAACTCCGAACACCGGGGAGCTGTTTTTT. Its protein is CASSLYPPEGTPNTGELFF.

The V and J genes are TRBV4-3 and TRBJ1-1; D is perhaps TRBD1 (6 bases). The CDR3 spans 18 residues. CDR1 and CDR2 (germline): LGHNA, YSLEER. Deletions cut 0 bases from V and 3 bases from J, with 20 bases between. CDR3 DNA sequence: TGCGCCAGCAGCCAAGATTTTGTCAGGCTCAGGGGAGACACTGAAGCTTTCTTT. Amino acid sequence: CASSQDFVRLRGDTEAFF.

The chain employs TRBV5-4 and TRBJ1-1, with a possible D match to TRBD1 (6 bases). Germline loops: CDR1 SGHNT, CDR2 YYREEE (reference sequence). This CDR3 has 17 amino acids. Trimming left V 4 bases short and J 1 base short, with 20 bases between. The CDR3 sequence is CASSPPGGGVRNTEAFF. DNA of the CDR3: TGTGCCAGCAGCCCGCCGGGTGGGGGCGTGCGGAACACTGAAGCTTTCTTT.

The chain joins TRBV12-3 or TRBV12-4 to TRBJ2-1, with D perhaps matching TRBD2 (6 bases). The CDR3 spans 13 residues. Trimming cost V 10 bases and J 4 bases, with 14 bases left between them. The chain's CDR3 is CATGTSPYNEQFF. The CDR3 DNA follows: TGTGCCACAGGGACTTCCCCTTACAATGAGCAGTTCTTC.

In this sample, this clone turned up once. The chain has TRBV7-9 and TRBJ1-2; 7 bases are shared with TRBD1. V shed 2 bases and J 4 bases; nucleotides not matched to a gene: 4. The CDR3 has 14 residues. CDR1 and CDR2 from the germline V gene are SEHNR and FQNEAQ (reference sequence). The CDR3 DNA is TGTGCCAGCAGCTTAAGTCGGGACAGCTATGGCTACACCTTC. Its translation is CASSLSRDSYGYTF.

The gene calls are TRBV20-1 and TRBJ1-1; TRBD1 is a possible D gene (6 bases). The CDR3 has 11 residues. CDR1 is DFQATT and CDR2 is SNEGSKA in the germline V gene (reference sequence). The CDR3 loop is CRTTRGGEAFF. The CDR3 DNA reads TGCAGGACTACTAGGGGGGGTGAAGCTTTCTTT.

The chain employs TRBV5-1 and TRBJ2-3; 10 nucleotides align to TRBD2. The germline CDR1 and CDR2 sequences are SGHRS and YFSETQ. V trimming: 3 bases; J trimming: 0 bases; junction bases outside the gene matches: 7. This CDR3 has 17 amino acids. CDR3 sequence reads: CASSSPSGSHSTDTQYF. DNA for the CDR3: TGCGCCAGCAGCTCCCCTAGCGGGAGTCATAGCACAGATACGCAGTATTTT.

The CDR3 DNA sequence: TGTGCCGGTACCTTGAGTGACTATGGCTACACCTTC. It yields the protein CAGTLSDYGYTF. The chain couples TRBV19 to TRBJ1-2, with unresolved D. This CDR3 has 12 amino acids. Germline CDR1 is LNHDA and CDR2 is SQIVND (reference sequence). V was cut by 11 bases and J by 3 bases, with 13 bases left in between.

Worth noting for this clone: This is likely a read error, given that the CDR3 carries no conserved phenylalanine or tryptophan at its end. The DNA is left out, because the CDR3 cannot be placed on it with certainty; the CDR3 is given as TCRdb lists it. The chain links TRBV6-6 to TRBJ1-2. Inclusive of both ends, the CDR3 amounts to 16 amino acids. Germline-derived CDR1 and CDR2 are MNHNY and SVGAGI (reference sequence). The CDR3 is CASSYSQGRGAARQHV.

The chain employs TRBV19 and TRBJ1-5; 8 bases fit TRBD1. J lost 3 bases, V lost 7 bases, and 11 bases had no gene match. Germline V gene lookup returns CDR1 LNHDA and CDR2 SQIVND (reference sequence). The CDR3 is 16 amino acids. The chain's CDR3 is CASTNTATGANQPQHF. CDR3 DNA: TGTGCCAGTACCAACACTGCGACAGGGGCCAATCAGCCCCAGCATTTT.

This chain connects TRBV11-2 to TRBJ1-6; D perhaps matches TRBD1 (6 bases). Trimming stripped 3 bases from V and 9 bases from J, with 9 bases between. CDR1 and CDR2 (germline): SGHAT, FQNNGV. This CDR3 has 13 residues. In DNA form, the CDR3 reads TGTGCCAGCAGCTTGGGGGCCTCTTCACCCCTCCACTTT. Translating it yields CASSLGASSPLHF.

The rearrangement links TRBV5-1 to TRBJ2-1; 8 nucleotides line up with TRBD2. CDR1 is SGHRS and CDR2 is YFSETQ in the germline V gene. This CDR3 has 14 amino acids. The V segment lost 7 bases and the J segment 10 bases; nucleotides outside the gene matches: 13. The CDR3 region has the DNA TGCGCCAGCGAGGACGGAGCGGGAGTCGCGGAGCAGTTCTTC. Translated: CASEDGAGVAEQFF.

This clone was seen at least ten times. The J gene is TRBJ1-6, the V gene TRBV7-9, with D possibly being TRBD1 (6 bases). Germline V gene data show CDR1 as SEHNR and CDR2 as FQNEAQ (reference sequence). The V gene lost 4 bases and the J gene lost 7 bases, with 17 bases spanning the gap. This CDR3 comprises 16 residues. For the CDR3, the DNA is TGTGCCAGCAGCTACCGGGGGGCTTTGGCGAATTCACCCCTCCACTTT. Residues: CASSYRGALANSPLHF.

This clone was seen just once. This chain uses TRBV29-1 with TRBJ1-2, with 10 bases aligning to TRBD1. The CDR3 contains 14 residues. V shed 1 base, J shed 2 bases, and the junction held 1 base outside the gene matches. CDR1 SQVTM and CDR2 ANQGSEA come from the germline V gene. The CDR3 reads CSVEGTGGNYGYTF. In DNA, the CDR3 is TGCAGCGTTGAAGGGACAGGGGGAAACTATGGCTACACCTTC.

The CDR3 nucleotides read TGTGCCAGCAGCGAACATCCCGGGACTAGCGGGAGGGCTCTCGAAGATACGCAGTATTTT. It codes for CASSEHPGTSGRALEDTQYF. The chain couples TRBV9 to TRBJ2-3, with 16 bases that match TRBD2. Germline CDR1 and CDR2: SGDLS and YYNGEE. The CDR3 is 20 residues long. V was clipped by 3 bases and J by 5 bases; unmatched bases: 15.

This chain connects TRBV5-1 to TRBJ1-2; weak D call: TRBD1 (5 bases). The V end lost 0 bases, the J end lost 5 bases, and 14 bases lay between the germline ends. Germline values: CDR1 SGHRS, CDR2 YFSETQ. The CDR3 sequence is 15 residues long. CDR3 protein: CASSLASVKGYGYTF. DNA of the CDR3: TGCGCCAGCAGCTTGGCTTCGGTTAAGGGGTATGGCTACACCTTC.